The 10 T cell receptor beta chains below were found in one sample sequenced in a study of T cell responses to AZD1222 COVID-19 vaccine. Profiled with immunoSEQ multiplex PCR; TCRdb holds only in-frame clones, not every one. Among over 110,000 clones listed, roughly 91% were seen once. The input for sequencing was peripheral blood, taken on day 0 of AZD1222 vaccination. The receptors originated from an adult in good health.

This rearrangement joins TRBV2 to TRBJ2-7, with 7 bases lining up with TRBD2. Losses at the gene ends were 6 bases for V and 0 bases for J; bases not matched to a gene: 5. CDR1 is SNHLY and CDR2 is FYNNEI in the germline V gene. CDR3 size: 14 residues. CDR3 amino acids: CASRIGTNSYEQYF. CDR3 sequence (DNA): TGTGCCAGCAGGATCGGGACTAACTCCTACGAGCAGTACTTC.

This clone has a single count. J is TRBJ1-5 and V is TRBV19; D gene unclear. The germline gives CDR1 LNHDA, CDR2 SQIVND (reference sequence). The length of the CDR3 is 14 residues. V was trimmed by 9 bases and J by 9 bases, leaving 21 bases between them. The CDR3 DNA sequence: TGTGCCAGCAATTTCGGGGATCGAGATGGGCCCCAGCATTTT. This codes for CASNFGDRDGPQHF.

The chain employs TRBV7-2 and TRBJ1-2; D remains ambiguous. The CDR3 extends over 13 amino acids. Germline lookup yields CDR1 SGHTA and CDR2 FQGNSA. V lost 8 bases and J lost 0, with 10 bases in between. This CDR3 is CASGRPANYGYTF. The CDR3 region has the DNA TGTGCCAGCGGTCGCCCGGCTAACTATGGCTACACCTTC.

V usage is TRBV20-1 and J usage is TRBJ2-7; a weak D match, TRBD1 (5 bases). CDR3 length: 13 amino acids. CDR1 is DFQATT and CDR2 is SNEGSKA in the germline V gene (reference sequence). V lost 3 bases and J 0 bases, leaving 9 bases between the germline ends. CDR3 DNA: TGCAGTGCTAGTCGGACAATCTCCTACGAGCAGTACTTC. It is translated as CSASRTISYEQYF.

This chain connects TRBV3-1 (or the pseudogene TRBV3-2) to TRBJ2-1; 8 bases line up with TRBD2. J lost 7 bases, V lost 10 bases, and 12 bases had no gene match. This CDR3 is built from 14 residues. CDR1 and CDR2 (germline): LGHDT, YNNKEL (reference sequence). The CDR3 sequence: CATRWGTRWNEQFF. CDR3 nucleotide sequence: TGTGCCACCAGGTGGGGGACTAGATGGAATGAGCAGTTCTTC.

The rearrangement uses TRBV7-2 and TRBJ1-2; possible D gene TRBD1, 6 bases. CDR1 is SGHTA, CDR2 FQGNSA, per germline. The ends were cut back, 1 base at V and 5 bases at J, with 17 bases in the middle. The CDR3 covers 16 residues. CDR3 sequence reads: CASSLDGGGAGYGYTF. The DNA for the CDR3 is TGTGCCAGCAGCTTAGATGGAGGGGGGGCCGGATATGGCTACACCTTC.

This clone was picked up one time. The CDR3: CASSSGIVYEQYF. The CDR3 DNA reads TGTGCCAGTAGTTCCGGGATTGTGTACGAGCAGTACTTC. The chain uses TRBV19 and TRBJ2-7, with D tentatively TRBD2 (5 bases). CDR1 and CDR2 from the germline V gene are LNHDA and SQIVND (reference sequence). The CDR3 is 13 amino acids. V was clipped by 5 bases and J by 4 bases, with 12 bases between them.

This chain connects TRBV29-1 to TRBJ2-2; tentative D call: TRBD2 (5 bases). In germline, CDR1 is SQVTM, CDR2 ANQGSEA. The CDR3 length is 12 residues. V lost 4 bases and J 5 bases, leaving 8 bases between the germline ends. In DNA form, the CDR3 reads TGCAGCGTTGTAGAGGGAACCGGGGAGCTGTTTTTT. It specifies CSVVEGTGELFF.

The chain links TRBV4-3 to TRBJ2-7, with TRBD2 matching over 8 bases. Germline V lookup: CDR1 LGHNA, CDR2 YSLEER. The CDR3 covers 14 residues. V lost 6 bases and J lost 3; bases outside the gene matches: 7. The CDR3 protein is CASSLGLGGYEQYF. For the CDR3, the DNA is TGCGCCAGCAGTCTGGGACTAGGCGGCTACGAGCAGTACTTC.

The rearrangement links TRBV4-2 to TRBJ1-1; D is possibly TRBD1 (6 bases). From germline, CDR1 is LGHNA and CDR2 YNFKEQ. Trimming removed 1 base from V and 1 base from J, with 19 bases in between. CDR3 size: 18 residues. In DNA form, the CDR3 reads TGTGCCAGCAGCCAAGTCGCTAATTCGGGGGCGGGGAACACTGAAGCTTTCTTT. As protein: CASSQVANSGAGNTEAFF.